This paragraph covers one TCR beta chain sequence. The data derive from a study of blood T cell repertoires in COVID-19. The CDR3 runs 18 residues. The V gene lost 3 bases and the J gene lost 2 bases, with 22 bases spanning the gap. Germline CDR1 SGHRS, CDR2 YFSETQ. Data came from immunoSEQ multiplex PCR; TCRdb stores just in-frame clones and leaves some out. The sample has some 59,000 clones, roughly 90% seen once. Sequencing was performed on peripheral blood. This sequence originates from a man aged 45-60 years with acute or convalescent COVID-19. The rearrangement links TRBV5-1 to TRBJ2-3, with a possible D match to TRBD2 (6 bases). Written as DNA, the CDR3 is TGCGCCAGCAGCTCCGCAACCCAGGGACTTCTGTACACAGATACGCAGTATTTT. Protein sequence: CASSSATQGLLYTDTQYF.